This is a list of T cell receptor beta chains from one sample in a study of T-cell reconstitution after alpha-beta-depleted transplantation in children. MiXCR, run by TCRdb on the PCR reads, gives a single entry per CDR3 protein. The repertoire holds 640,000 or so distinct CDR3 sequences, with about 15% as singletons. Here the sequenced sample was PBMCs from the stem cell graft donor, taken from the stem cell graft. The receptors here all came from a human donor who donated a stem cell graft to a child with acute myeloid leukemia. Both conserved end residues are part of each CDR3. D genes are given only for firm matches. Rows give clone size only sometimes, using once, few, many, or a class for an expanded clone.

clone_size,v_call,d_call,j_call,cdr3_nt,cdr3_aa
NA,TRBV6-2/TRBV6-3,NA,TRBJ1-5,TGTGCCAGCAGTTCACAAACAGGGTCGTATCAGCCCCAGCATTTT,CASSSQTGSYQPQHF
many,TRBV29-1,TRBD1,TRBJ1-3,TGCAGCGTGGCCGGGACAGGGGGCTCTGGAAACACCATATATTTT,CSVAGTGGSGNTIYF
many,TRBV7-2,NA,TRBJ1-4,TGTGCCAGCAGCCATTCCCCGTTCGTCCCTAATGAAAAACTGTTTTTT,CASSHSPFVPNEKLFF
many,TRBV20-1,NA,TRBJ2-1,TGCAGTGCTGCCCCGGCGGGGAGCTCCTACAATGAGCAGTTCTTC,CSAAPAGSSYNEQFF
few,TRBV20-1,NA,TRBJ2-3,TGCAGTGCCATACATTGGACCACAGATACGCAGTATTTT,CSAIHWTTDTQYF
NA,TRBV20-1,TRBD2,TRBJ2-7,TGCAGTGCTAGAGTTTCCCCCCGCGGGGGGCCTTACGAGCAGTACTTC,CSARVSPRGGPYEQYF
few,TRBV12-3/TRBV12-4,TRBD1,TRBJ2-7,TGTGCCAGCACCCCTTCGACAGGGAGAGACGAGCAGTACTTC,CASTPSTGRDEQYF
NA,TRBV4-1,NA,TRBJ2-6,TGCGCCAGCAGCCAAGGGAGGGGTAAACCAGTATCTGGGGCCAACGTCCTGACTTTC,CASSQGRGKPVSGANVLTF
many,TRBV12-3/TRBV12-4,NA,TRBJ1-6,TGTGCCAGCGGGTTCAGGGAAGCGGGCTCACCCCTCCACTTT,CASGFREAGSPLHF
many,TRBV12-3/TRBV12-4,NA,TRBJ2-2,TGTGCCAGCAAGGGGAACGGGGAGCTGTTTTTT,CASKGNGELFF
NA,TRBV20-1,NA,TRBJ1-4,TGCAGTGCTAGAGGCCACGAAAAACTGTTTTTT,CSARGHEKLFF
many,TRBV6-5,NA,TRBJ1-6,TGTGCCAGCAGTTACAATCTGGGCAGTTCACCCCTCCACTTT,CASSYNLGSSPLHF
few,TRBV15,NA,TRBJ1-1,TGTGCCACCAGTTACATGGGGGGGAACACTGAAGCTTTCTTT,CATSYMGGNTEAFF
NA,TRBV29-1,NA,TRBJ1-1,TGCAGCGTTGACTCATTGGGGGGCACTGAAGCTTTCTTT,CSVDSLGGTEAFF
few,TRBV7-2,TRBD2,TRBJ2-5,TGTGCCAGCAGCCTCGGGACTAGCGGGGCCTTTGAGACCCAGTACTTC,CASSLGTSGAFETQYF
few,TRBV5-1,TRBD1,TRBJ2-6,TGCGCCAGCAGCTTCAGACAGGGGAACTCTGGGGCCAACGTCCTGACTTTC,CASSFRQGNSGANVLTF
few,TRBV28,NA,TRBJ1-5,TGTGCCAGCAGTACTTGGACATCCGGAAGTAGCAATCAGCCCCAGCATTTT,CASSTWTSGSSNQPQHF
many,TRBV4-3,NA,TRBJ1-1,TGCGCCAGCAGCCAAGAGAACCAGAACTCTGAAGCTTTCTTT,CASSQENQNSEAFF
few,TRBV10-3,TRBD1,TRBJ2-5,TGTGCCATCAGTCCCGGGACAGGTCTCCAAGAGACCCAGTACTTC,CAISPGTGLQETQYF
many,TRBV20-1,NA,TRBJ2-2,TGCAGTGCTAGAGATCACTGGGTGGACCTGAACACCGGGGAGCTGTTTTTT,CSARDHWVDLNTGELFF
few,TRBV20-1,TRBD1,TRBJ1-4,TGCAGTGCTGTACAGGGGGAGAATGAAAAACTGTTTTTT,CSAVQGENEKLFF
NA,TRBV4-1,NA,TRBJ1-2,TGCGCCAGCAGCCAAGATTGGTCTTCTTGGCAGTCCTTC,CASSQDWSSWQSF
many,TRBV6-2/TRBV6-3,TRBD1,TRBJ2-5,TGTGCCAGCAGAGGACAGGGATATGAGACCCAGTACTTC,CASRGQGYETQYF
many,TRBV6-5,NA,TRBJ2-5,TGTGCCAGCAGTTACTCAGGGGCAGGGGTATCGGAGACCCAGTACTTC,CASSYSGAGVSETQYF
many,TRBV12-3/TRBV12-4,NA,TRBJ2-2,TGTGCCAGCAGCGGGGCGACCGAGCGAAAGGAGCTGTTTTTT,CASSGATERKELFF
many,TRBV20-1,NA,TRBJ2-5,TGCAGTGCTGGACAGATTCAAGAGACCCAGTACTTC,CSAGQIQETQYF
many,TRBV6-6,NA,TRBJ1-5,TGTGCCAGCAGTTCAGACAGTTTTCGAAATCAGCCCCAGCATTTT,CASSSDSFRNQPQHF
NA,TRBV20-1,NA,TRBJ1-1,TGCAGTGCTAGAATGACTGGGGCGGGCACTGAAGCTTTCTTT,CSARMTGAGTEAFF
many,TRBV6-2/TRBV6-3,NA,TRBJ2-2,TGTGCCAGCAGTTGGTCGTACACCGGGGAGCTGTTTTTT,CASSWSYTGELFF
many,TRBV9,NA,TRBJ2-2,TGTGCCAGCAGCGTAGGGCGGCGGAACGGGGAGCTGTTTTTT,CASSVGRRNGELFF
NA,TRBV20-1,NA,TRBJ1-5,TGCAGTGCCCTCGGACCCGCGGCGGGTCAGCCCCAGCATTTT,CSALGPAAGQPQHF
NA,TRBV5-6,NA,TRBJ2-5,TGTGCCAGCAGCCCTTCAACAGGGAGAAGTGGTGGAGAGACCCAGTACTTC,CASSPSTGRSGGETQYF
few,TRBV20-1,NA,TRBJ2-2,TGCAGTGCTAGAGATCCCAATTACACCGGGGAGCTGTTTTTT,CSARDPNYTGELFF
NA,TRBV5-1,NA,TRBJ2-2,TGCGCCACCTCAGGGCCTAGGAACACCGGGGAGCTGTTTTTT,CATSGPRNTGELFF